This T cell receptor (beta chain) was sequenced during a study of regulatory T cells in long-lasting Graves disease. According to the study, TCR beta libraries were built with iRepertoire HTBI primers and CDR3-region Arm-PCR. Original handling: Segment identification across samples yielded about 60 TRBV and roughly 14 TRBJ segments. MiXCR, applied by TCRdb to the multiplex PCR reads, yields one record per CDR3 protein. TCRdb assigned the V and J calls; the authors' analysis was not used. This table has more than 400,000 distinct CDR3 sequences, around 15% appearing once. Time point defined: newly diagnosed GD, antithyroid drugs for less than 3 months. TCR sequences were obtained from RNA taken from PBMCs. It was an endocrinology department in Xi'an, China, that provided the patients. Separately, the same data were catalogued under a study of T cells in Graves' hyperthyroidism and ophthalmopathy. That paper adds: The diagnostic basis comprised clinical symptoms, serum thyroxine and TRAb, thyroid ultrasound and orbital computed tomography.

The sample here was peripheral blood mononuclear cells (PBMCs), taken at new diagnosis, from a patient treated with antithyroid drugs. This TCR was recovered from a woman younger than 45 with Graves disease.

CDR3 coding DNA: TGTGCCAGTAGCGACGGACCCTTTTCTAACTATGGCTACACCTTC. Translating gives CASSDGPFSNYGYTF. The J gene is TRBJ1-2, the V gene TRBV19; D unclear. This CDR3 region has 15 residues. V gave up 6 bases and J gave up 0 bases, with 14 bases separating them. Germline CDR1 LNHDA, CDR2 SQIVND (reference sequence).